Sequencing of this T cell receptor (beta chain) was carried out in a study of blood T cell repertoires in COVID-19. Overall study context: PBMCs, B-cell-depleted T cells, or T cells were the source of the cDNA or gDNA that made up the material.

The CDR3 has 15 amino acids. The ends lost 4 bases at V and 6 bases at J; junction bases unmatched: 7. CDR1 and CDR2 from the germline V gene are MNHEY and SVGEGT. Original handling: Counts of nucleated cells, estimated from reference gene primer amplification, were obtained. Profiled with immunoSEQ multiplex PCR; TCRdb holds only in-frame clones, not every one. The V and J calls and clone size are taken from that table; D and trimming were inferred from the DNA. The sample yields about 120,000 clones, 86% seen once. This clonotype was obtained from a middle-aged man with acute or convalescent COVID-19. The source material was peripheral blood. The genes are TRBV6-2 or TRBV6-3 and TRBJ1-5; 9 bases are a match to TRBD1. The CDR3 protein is CASSFGTGPFQPQHF. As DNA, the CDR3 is TGTGCCAGCAGTTTCGGGACAGGGCCGTTTCAGCCCCAGCATTTT.